These 25 T cell receptor beta chains were sequenced from one sample in a study of blood T cell repertoires in COVID-19. Here immunoSEQ multiplex PCR was the method, and the copy in TCRdb shows in-frame clones only, minus some. The profile shows about 150,000 clones, approximately 82% of them singletons. Material: peripheral blood. Receptor source: a human donor with acute or convalescent COVID-19. The donor label of this sample is uncertain.

The rearrangement links TRBV2 to TRBJ1-5; 10 bases are shared with TRBD1. The CDR3 runs 16 residues. The V segment lost 4 bases and the J segment 4 bases; nucleotides outside the gene matches: 7. The V gene's germline CDR1 is SNHLY and CDR2 FYNNEI. CDR3 sequence reads: CASSGQGAHSNQPQHF. The CDR3 bases are TGTGCCAGCAGTGGACAGGGGGCGCATTCAAATCAGCCCCAGCATTTT.

The chain couples TRBV23-1 to TRBJ2-7, with 7 bases that match TRBD1. TRBV23-1 is marked as an open reading frame, function uncertain. CDR3 length: 16 amino acids. V lost 4 bases and J lost 0; bases outside the gene matches: 9. The CDR3 loop reads CASSPPGQAPSYEQYF. The DNA of the CDR3 is TGCGCCAGCAGTCCCCCCGGACAGGCCCCCTCCTACGAGCAGTACTTC.

V gene TRBV6-2 or TRBV6-3 combines with J gene TRBJ2-2; D call uncertain. CDR1 is MNHEY, CDR2 SVGEGT, per germline. The length of the CDR3 is 15 residues. The V and J ends lost 5 bases and 3 bases respectively, with 13 bases between them. Here the CDR3 reads CASSTQTRYTGELFF. The CDR3 nucleotides read TGTGCCAGCAGTACGCAGACGAGGTACACCGGGGAGCTGTTTTTT.

The sample holds a few counts of this clone. This chain joins TRBV2 and TRBJ2-7; D call uncertain. The CDR3 extends over 12 amino acids. Germline CDR1 is SNHLY and CDR2 is FYNNEI. V gave up 3 bases and J gave up 1 base, with 4 bases separating them. The CDR3 sequence is CASSDQSYEQYF. CDR3 DNA sequence: TGTGCCAGCAGTGACCAGTCCTACGAGCAGTACTTC.

This clone has a single count. This sequence joins TRBV6-1 and TRBJ1-2, with 8 bases aligning to TRBD1. This CDR3 has 15 amino acids. V shed 0 bases, J shed 10 bases, and the junction held 10 bases outside the gene matches. The V gene's germline CDR1 is MNHNS and CDR2 SASEGT. The CDR3 nucleotides read TGTGCCAGCAGTGAAGCAACTTATGGTCAGGGGGCCTACACCTTC. Translated: CASSEATYGQGAYTF.

This rearrangement joins TRBV5-6 to TRBJ1-5; D unclear. CDR1 SGHDT and CDR2 YYEEEE come from the germline V gene. The CDR3 totals 12 residues. Between the trimmed V and J ends, which lost 0 bases and 5 bases, there was a span of 3 bases. The CDR3 coding sequence is TGTGCCAGCAGCTTGGCTGATCAGCCCCAGCATTTT. Translation gives CASSLADQPQHF.

The chain employs TRBV2 and TRBJ1-2; weak D call: TRBD1 (6 bases). The CDR3 is 16 amino acids. The V gene's germline CDR1 is SNHLY and CDR2 FYNNEI. V lost 0 bases to trimming and J lost 4 bases, with 15 bases between them. The CDR3 DNA reads as TGTGCCAGCAGTGAAGCGCGGGGGGCGCGGGCCTATGGCTACACCTTC. Translated: CASSEARGARAYGYTF.

This clone was picked up one time. This chain links TRBV25-1 with TRBJ2-6, with 9 bases aligning to TRBD1. Trimming removed 2 bases from V and 0 bases from J; junction bases left unmatched: 5. Germline V lookup: CDR1 MGHDK, CDR2 SYGVNS. The CDR3 spans 18 residues. CDR3 bases: TGTGCCAGCAGTGAACGGGACAGGGAGCACTCTGGGGCCAACGTCCTGACTTTC. It specifies CASSERDREHSGANVLTF.

The gene calls are TRBV3-1 (or the pseudogene TRBV3-2) and TRBJ1-2; no definite D call. V shed 0 bases and J shed 4 bases, with 12 bases lying between them. This CDR3 is 15 amino acids long. Germline CDR1 LGHDT, CDR2 YNNKEL (reference sequence). CDR3 region: CASSQDQRVSYGYTF. DNA of the CDR3: TGTGCCAGCAGCCAAGATCAGCGGGTAAGCTATGGCTACACCTTC.

This clone was recorded at least ten times. CDR3 residues: CASSASPTGSYEQYF. DNA of the CDR3: TGTGCCAGCAGCGCCTCCCCGACGGGATCCTACGAGCAGTACTTC. The chain joins TRBV9 to TRBJ2-7; D is perhaps TRBD2 (5 bases). The CDR3 has 15 amino acids. Between the trimmed V and J ends, which lost 3 bases and 1 base, there was a span of 14 bases. CDR1 and CDR2 (germline): SGDLS, YYNGEE.

The chain combines TRBV20-1 with TRBJ1-5; D is undetermined. V lost 6 bases and J lost 2, with 5 bases in between. This CDR3 has 11 residues. CDR1 DFQATT and CDR2 SNEGSKA come from the germline V gene (reference sequence). This CDR3 reads CSAERNQPQHF. The CDR3 region has the DNA TGCAGTGCCGAGCGCAATCAGCCCCAGCATTTT.

This chain joins TRBV7-2 and TRBJ2-7; no definite D call. V was pared by 1 base and J by 2 bases, with 9 bases between. The CDR3 consists of 14 residues. The germline V gene encodes CDR1 SGHTA and CDR2 FQGNSA. The CDR3 is CASSLDPSTYEQYF. The CDR3 coding sequence is TGTGCCAGCAGCTTAGATCCGAGTACCTACGAGCAGTACTTC.

In this sample, this clone turned up a few times. This rearrangement joins TRBV10-1 to TRBJ2-3; D gene ambiguous. V was pared by 6 bases and J by 0 bases, with 4 bases between. Germline V gene sequence: CDR1 WNHNN, CDR2 SYGVQD (reference sequence). This CDR3 contains 12 residues. The CDR3 loop reads CASSSSTDTQYF. Here the CDR3 DNA reads TGCGCCAGCAGCTCTAGCACAGATACGCAGTATTTT.

CDR3 sequence reads: CASSLSGEGTGELFF. CDR3 DNA: TGCGCCAGCAGCTTGTCTGGGGAGGGTACCGGGGAGCTGTTTTTT. This chain uses TRBV5-1 with TRBJ2-2; 7 nucleotides agree with TRBD2. In germline, CDR1 is SGHRS, CDR2 YFSETQ. CDR3 length equals 15 residues. V gave up 1 base and J gave up 5 bases; unmatched junction bases: 5.

V and J are TRBV19 and TRBJ1-3; maybe TRBD1 (6 bases). This CDR3 region has 14 residues. V lost 4 bases and J lost 2, with 9 bases in between. From germline, CDR1 is LNHDA and CDR2 SQIVND (reference sequence). The DNA for the CDR3 is TGTGCCAGTAGTAATAGGGGGACTGGAAACACCATATATTTT. It codes for CASSNRGTGNTIYF.

This clone was observed many times. The chain couples TRBV27 to TRBJ1-1; a weak D match, TRBD1 (5 bases). CDR3 length: 14 amino acids. Germline CDR1 is MNHEY and CDR2 is SMNVEV (reference sequence). The ends were cut back, 5 bases at V and 0 bases at J, with 10 bases in the middle. CDR3 nucleotides: TGTGCCAGCAGTACCCGGGGGGTGAACACTGAAGCTTTCTTT. Encoded protein: CASSTRGVNTEAFF.

This chain joins TRBV4-3 and TRBJ2-7; 8 bases align to TRBD2. Germline V gene lookup returns CDR1 LGHNA and CDR2 YSLEER. This CDR3 spans 14 amino acids. The J segment lost 0 bases and the V segment lost 3 bases, leaving 1 base of the junction unmatched. The CDR3 sequence is CASSHAGGSYEQYF. The CDR3 DNA reads TGCGCCAGCAGCCACGCGGGGGGCTCCTACGAGCAGTACTTC.

This chain uses TRBV7-6 with TRBJ2-3; TRBD2 matches at 14 bases. The ends lost 4 bases at V and 2 bases at J; junction bases unmatched: 5. The CDR3 covers 17 residues. Per the germline V gene, CDR1 is SGHVS and CDR2 is FNYEAQ. Here the CDR3 DNA reads TGTGCCAGCAGCTCGGGACTAGCGGGGGCTCACACAGATACGCAGTATTTT. It specifies CASSSGLAGAHTDTQYF.

This clone was seen once. This sequence joins TRBV3-1 (or the pseudogene TRBV3-2) and TRBJ2-1; 8 bases fit TRBD2. Germline-derived CDR1 and CDR2 are LGHDT and YNNKEL (reference sequence). V trimming: 6 bases; J trimming: 4 bases; junction bases outside the gene matches: 8. CDR3 size: 15 residues. Written as DNA, the CDR3 is TGTGCCAGCAGTCCCTCGGGGGGGCTATACAATGAGCAGTTCTTC. Protein: CASSPSGGLYNEQFF.

V is TRBV7-9 and J is TRBJ2-1, with TRBD1 matching 10 bases. This CDR3 spans 16 amino acids. The ends lost 1 base at V and 9 bases at J; junction bases unmatched: 9. The germline V gene encodes CDR1 SEHNR and CDR2 FQNEAQ (reference sequence). The CDR3: CASSLVTGGLPIEQFF. CDR3 DNA sequence: TGTGCCAGCAGCTTAGTGACAGGGGGCTTGCCCATTGAGCAGTTCTTC.

The chain uses TRBV6-5 and TRBJ1-2; 8 bases are shared with TRBD1. The V gene end was trimmed by 6 bases and the J gene end by 8 bases; junction bases not matched to a gene: 11. There are 14 residues in the CDR3. The V gene's germline CDR1 is MNHEY and CDR2 SVGAGI. The CDR3 loop is CASRFPGQGGGYTF. The DNA of the CDR3 is TGTGCCAGCAGATTCCCCGGACAGGGCGGAGGCTACACCTTC.

This sequence joins TRBV6-5 and TRBJ1-1, with 10 bases that match TRBD1. Germline CDR1 MNHEY, CDR2 SVGAGI. Germline trimming cut 7 bases from V and 1 base from J; bases unmatched to any gene: 3. The CDR3 loop spans 14 amino acids. CDR3 DNA: TGTGCCAGCATCCGGGACAGGGGGAACACTGAAGCTTTCTTT. Protein product: CASIRDRGNTEAFF.

The chain is built from TRBV7-9 and TRBJ2-5; possible D gene TRBD2, 6 bases. In germline, CDR1 is SEHNR, CDR2 FQNEAQ (reference sequence). V dropped 3 bases and J dropped 5 bases, with 10 bases sitting between them. The CDR3 loop spans 13 amino acids. The CDR3 nucleotides read TGTGCCAGCAGCTTGTGGGGGGAGGAGACCCAGTACTTC. As protein: CASSLWGEETQYF.

The genes are TRBV6-5 and TRBJ2-3; possible D gene TRBD2, 6 bases. The CDR3 is made up of 12 amino acids. Germline V gives CDR1 MNHEY, CDR2 SVGAGI. V was shortened by 5 bases and J by 7 bases, with 10 bases between the two germline ends. The CDR3 DNA sequence: TGTGCCAGCAGTCTGGAGGGGTATACGCAGTATTTT. This translates into CASSLEGYTQYF.

The sample holds a few counts of this clone. The J gene is TRBJ1-1, the V gene TRBV19, with no clear D. Germline V gives CDR1 LNHDA, CDR2 SQIVND (reference sequence). CDR3 length equals 13 residues. Trimming removed 2 bases at V and 2 bases at J, with 6 bases between. DNA for the CDR3: TGTGCCAGTAGTATACAGACAAACACTGAAGCTTTCTTT. Amino acids: CASSIQTNTEAFF.